A single sample is the source of the 13 T cell receptor beta chains below, sequenced in a study of blood T cell repertoires in COVID-19. Libraries were prepared by immunoSEQ multiplex PCR; TCRdb keeps only in-frame clonotypes and omits some of them. Of approximately 310,000 clones listed, 70% to 90% are singletons. Sample: PBMCs or T cells enriched from blood (not recorded which). These receptors were collected from a man aged 30 to 39 who had recovered from COVID-19.

The chain is built from TRBV4-1 and TRBJ1-1; 9 bases are shared with TRBD1. J was trimmed by 1 base and V by 4 bases; bases with no gene match: 10. The CDR3 covers 17 residues. Germline CDR1 MGHRA, CDR2 YSYEKL. CDR3 nucleotides: TGCGCCAGCAGCCGTAGACAGGGGGATTTCAAGAACACTGAAGCTTTCTTT. Translating it yields CASSRRQGDFKNTEAFF.

The J gene is TRBJ2-1, the V gene TRBV2; 9 nucleotides match TRBD2. The CDR3 length is 14 residues. CDR1 and CDR2 from the germline V gene are SNHLY and FYNNEI. V was pared by 5 bases and J by 10 bases, with 9 bases of the junction left unmatched. Here the CDR3 DNA reads TGTGCCAGCAGTACCCCGGGACTAGCTTGGGAGCAGTTCTTC. This sequence encodes CASSTPGLAWEQFF.

The chain recombines TRBV7-2 with TRBJ1-3, with no clear D. CDR3 length: 15 amino acids. The germline V gene encodes CDR1 SGHTA and CDR2 FQGNSA. Trimming shortened V by 4 bases and J by 0 bases, and 10 bases separated the two germline ends. CDR3 loop: CASSSTHYSGNTIYF. Written as DNA, the CDR3 is TGTGCCAGCAGCTCCACCCACTACTCTGGAAACACCATATATTTT.

This chain links TRBV4-2 with TRBJ2-7; a weak D match, TRBD2 (6 bases). V lost 0 bases to trimming and J lost 0 bases, with 9 bases between them. Germline V CDR1 and CDR2: LGHNA, YNFKEQ. The CDR3 sequence is 15 residues long. The DNA of the CDR3 is TGTGCCAGCAGCCAAGAGCGGGGTAGCTCCTACGAGCAGTACTTC. Its translation: CASSQERGSSYEQYF.

The V call is TRBV30, the J call TRBJ1-5; 7 bases line up with TRBD1. The CDR3 runs 14 residues. Trimming removed 1 base from V and 6 bases from J; junction bases left unmatched: 6. Germline CDR1 GTSNPN, CDR2 SVGIG (reference sequence). CDR3 DNA: TGTGCCTGGAGTGGAGGGACAGTTAGTCAGCCCCAGCATTTT. Protein: CAWSGGTVSQPQHF.

The chain carries TRBV18 and TRBJ1-1; weak D call: TRBD1 (5 bases). The CDR3 spans 16 residues. Trimming removed 2 bases at V and 4 bases at J, with 17 bases between. CDR1 is KGHSH, CDR2 LQKENI, per germline. This CDR3 is CASSPSGASVGTEAFF. Here the CDR3 DNA reads TGTGCCAGCTCACCATCTGGGGCTTCGGTGGGCACTGAAGCTTTCTTT.

The V gene is TRBV5-8, the J gene TRBJ1-5; 7 nucleotides line up with TRBD1. The CDR3 contains 16 residues. Trimming took 3 bases from V and 3 from J; bases not matched to a gene: 9. Germline assignment: CDR1 SGHTS and CDR2 YDEGEE. The CDR3 region has the DNA TGTGCCAGCAGCTCTATAGGGGGCTCGGTCAATCAGCCCCAGCATTTT. Translated, it gives CASSSIGGSVNQPQHF.

This chain links TRBV7-9 with TRBJ2-7; a possible D gene is TRBD1 (5 bases). V gave up 3 bases and J gave up 0 bases, with 12 bases separating them. The CDR3 contains 15 residues. CDR1 and CDR2 from the germline V gene are SEHNR and FQNEAQ (reference sequence). The CDR3, as DNA: TGTGCCAGCAGCTTGGACACGATCGTCTCCTACGAGCAGTACTTC. Amino acids: CASSLDTIVSYEQYF.

The chain joins TRBV11-2 to TRBJ2-7; D call uncertain. V lost 1 base and J lost 5, with 9 bases in between. Germline V gene sequence: CDR1 SGHAT, CDR2 FQNNGV. The CDR3 consists of 13 residues. The CDR3 DNA sequence: TGTGCCAGCAGCTTAGTCCACGGAGACGAGCAGTACTTC. Translation: CASSLVHGDEQYF.

This clone was seen once. The chain has TRBV12-5 and TRBJ1-1; D uncertain. The V gene's germline CDR1 is LGHNT and CDR2 FRNRAP. CDR3 length equals 11 residues. Between the trimmed V and J ends, which lost 4 bases and 13 bases, there was a span of 13 bases. The CDR3 bases are TGTGCTAGTGGTTACGGGTCCGGGGATTTCTTT. It encodes CASGYGSGDFF.

The CDR3 sequence: CASSGEQGVHGYTF. The CDR3 DNA reads TGTGCCAGCAGCGGAGAACAGGGAGTTCATGGCTACACCTTC. The chain combines TRBV5-4 with TRBJ1-2, with D perhaps matching TRBD1 (6 bases). The CDR3 has 14 residues. The germline V and J ends were trimmed by 4 bases and 6 bases, with 16 bases remaining between them. Germline V gene lookup returns CDR1 SGHNT and CDR2 YYREEE (reference sequence).

The rearrangement joins TRBV19 to TRBJ1-5; D unresolved. Trimming stripped 11 bases from V and 6 bases from J, with 14 bases between. There are 12 residues in the CDR3. CDR1 and CDR2 (germline): LNHDA, SQIVND (reference sequence). The CDR3 reads CAARTSGQPQHF. CDR3 nucleotide sequence: TGTGCCGCCCGCACCAGCGGTCAGCCCCAGCATTTT.

This clone was seen just once. This sequence joins TRBV5-1 and TRBJ2-5, with TRBD2 matching 7 bases. The J segment lost 1 base and the V segment lost 4 bases, leaving 4 bases of the junction unmatched. The CDR3 covers 14 residues. Germline loops: CDR1 SGHRS, CDR2 YFSETQ. The CDR3 loop is CASSDTSVQETQYF. In nucleotides, the CDR3 is TGCGCCAGCAGCGATACTAGCGTCCAAGAGACCCAGTACTTC.